A selection of T cell receptor beta chains follows, all from one sample in a study of HIV-infected patients and healthy controls. TCRdb re-analysed the 5' RACE reads in MiXCR, keeping a single row per CDR3 protein. The data hold almost 25,000 distinct CDR3 sequences, with 7.5% to 10% observed a single time. The sample was blood. The receptors shown here come from an adult in good health. Both conserved end residues are part of each CDR3. A D gene is named only where the DNA matches it firmly. A row's size may be missing; if present it is once, few, many or a size class.

length,size,D,V,J,DNA,CDR3
18,-,-,TRBV6-2/TRBV6-3,TRBJ1-1,TGTGCCAGCAGTTACTCGTACACCGAGGTTACCATGAACACTGAAGCTTTCTTT,CASSYSYTEVTMNTEAFF
15,many,-,TRBV27,TRBJ1-5,TGTGCCAGCAGAGCCGACAGTAATAGCAATCAGCCCCAGCATTTT,CASRADSNSNQPQHF
18,many,-,TRBV30,TRBJ2-7,TGTGCCTGGAGTGTAAATTTTTTCGACACGAAGTTCTCCTACGAGCAGTACTTC,CAWSVNFFDTKFSYEQYF
18,many,-,TRBV3-1,TRBJ1-5,TGTGCCAGCAGCCAAGATCTGGGGGGAAGGTCCGGGAGGCAGCCCCAGCATTTT,CASSQDLGGRSGRQPQHF
14,many,-,TRBV12-3/TRBV12-4,TRBJ1-1,TGTGCCAGCAGGTACAGGACCATGAACACTGAAGCTTTCTTT,CASRYRTMNTEAFF
14,-,-,TRBV6-5,TRBJ2-3,TGTGCCAGCACGGGGGCAGGGTGGACAGATACGCAGTATTTT,CASTGAGWTDTQYF
16,-,-,TRBV6-2/TRBV6-3,TRBJ1-2,TGTGCCAGCAGTTACTCGTCCGCTTTGGCTAACTATGGCTACACCTTC,CASSYSSALANYGYTF
15,many,TRBD1,TRBV5-1,TRBJ1-1,TGCGCCAGCAGCTTGGTGGGGACAGTGAACACTGAAGCTTTCTTT,CASSLVGTVNTEAFF
13,many,-,TRBV5-1,TRBJ2-7,TGCGCCAGCAGCGGGGGTGGAGGCTACGAGCAGTACTTC,CASSGGGGYEQYF
14,many,TRBD1,TRBV5-1,TRBJ2-5,TGCGCCAGCAGCTTGACAGGGGGCAAAGAGACCCAGTACTTC,CASSLTGGKETQYF
15,many,TRBD2,TRBV20-1,TRBJ2-3,TGCAGTGCTAGCTTGGGACTAGCGCACACAGATACGCAGTATTTT,CSASLGLAHTDTQYF
15,many,-,TRBV14,TRBJ2-7,TGTGCCAGCAGCGCGGTAGAGACACGGCACTACGAGCAGTACTTC,CASSAVETRHYEQYF
12,many,TRBD1,TRBV12-3/TRBV12-4,TRBJ1-3,TGTGCCAGCATGACAGGGAGGGACACCATATATTTT,CASMTGRDTIYF
15,medium-sized,-,TRBV30,TRBJ2-7,TGTGCCTGGAGTGTACTTCCGCAGGGAGACTACGAGCAGTACTTC,CAWSVLPQGDYEQYF
15,many,TRBD1,TRBV5-6,TRBJ1-5,TGTGCCAGCAGCTTCGGGACAGGGCCATATCAGCCCCAGCATTTT,CASSFGTGPYQPQHF
16,-,TRBD2,TRBV5-5,TRBJ2-6,TGTGCCAACAGCTTGCGGGAGGGTACTGGGGCCAACGTCCTGACTTTC,CANSLREGTGANVLTF
11,medium-sized,-,TRBV9,TRBJ1-2,TGTGCCAGCGTCAGAGACTATGGCTACACCTTC,CASVRDYGYTF
14,-,-,TRBV12-3/TRBV12-4,TRBJ1-5,TGTGCCAGCAGTTTTCGGGGTGGCAATCAGCCCCAGCATTTT,CASSFRGGNQPQHF
15,many,TRBD1,TRBV2,TRBJ1-1,TGTGCCAGCAGATCTCCCGGACAGGAGAACACTGAAGCTTTCTTT,CASRSPGQENTEAFF
10,-,-,TRBV7-9,TRBJ2-3,TGTGCCAGCAGCTTAAATACGCAGTATTTT,CASSLNTQYF
14,many,-,TRBV5-6,TRBJ1-2,TGTGCCAGCAGCTTGGCGGGGTTCAACTATGGCTACACCTTC,CASSLAGFNYGYTF
17,many,-,TRBV3-1,TRBJ2-3,TGTGCCAGCAGCCAAGACGGCACGGGGGTCCCCACAGATACGCAGTATTTT,CASSQDGTGVPTDTQYF
11,many,-,TRBV6-2/TRBV6-3,TRBJ2-5,TGTGCCAGCAGCGAAAAAGAGACCCAGTACTTC,CASSEKETQYF
18,many,TRBD1,TRBV6-5,TRBJ2-5,TGTGCCAGCAGTTACTCGAGGGACAGGGTAGGGGTACAAGAGACCCAGTACTTC,CASSYSRDRVGVQETQYF
13,many,-,TRBV9,TRBJ2-7,TGTGCCAGCAGCCCTCTCCGGGCCTACGAGCAGTACTTC,CASSPLRAYEQYF
15,many,TRBD1,TRBV9,TRBJ1-5,TGTGCCAGCAGCGTATCTGGGACAGTAAATCAGCCCCAGCATTTT,CASSVSGTVNQPQHF
16,-,-,TRBV7-2,TRBJ2-1,TGTGCCAGCAGCTTAGGTACAGGGAGCTCCTACAATGAGCAGTTCTTC,CASSLGTGSSYNEQFF
14,few,-,TRBV15,TRBJ1-4,TGTGCCACCGGGGACCCAGGGCTTAATGAAAAACTGTTTTTT,CATGDPGLNEKLFF
17,-,-,TRBV20-1,TRBJ2-3,TGCAGTGCTAGAGCAATTGATGACATATCTAGCACAGATACGCAGTATTTT,CSARAIDDISSTDTQYF
16,many,TRBD2,TRBV7-2,TRBJ2-1,TGTGCCAGCAGCTTCTCAAGCGGGGCTGGCTACAATGAGCAGTTCTTC,CASSFSSGAGYNEQFF
11,many,TRBD1,TRBV27,TRBJ2-7,TGTGCCAGCCGGACAGGGGTCGAGCAGTACTTC,CASRTGVEQYF
15,many,-,TRBV29-1,TRBJ2-2,TGCAGCGTGATGGGCCTCACCCGGGACACCGGGGAGCTGTTTTTT,CSVMGLTRDTGELFF
14,many,-,TRBV2,TRBJ1-2,TGTGCCAGCAGTGGCCAGGGAGGATACTATGGCTACACCTTC,CASSGQGGYYGYTF
13,-,-,TRBV6-5,TRBJ1-2,TGTGCCAGCAGTCCCTTCATAGGCGATGGCTACACCTTC,CASSPFIGDGYTF
16,many,TRBD2,TRBV15,TRBJ2-1,TGTGCCACCAGCTTGTTAACTAGCGGGGGCCACAATGAGCAGTTCTTC,CATSLLTSGGHNEQFF
16,-,-,TRBV20-1,TRBJ1-1,TGCAGTGCTAGAGCCCCGCGGGAGGGGCCGAACACTGAAGCTTTCTTT,CSARAPREGPNTEAFF
14,many,TRBD1,TRBV19,TRBJ1-5,TGTGCCAGTACCACGGGGACAGTGAGGCAGCCCCAGCATTTT,CASTTGTVRQPQHF
13,many,TRBD1,TRBV20-1,TRBJ1-1,TGCCGCTCTCAGGGGGAGGGAGTCACTGAAGCTTTCTTT,CRSQGEGVTEAFF
13,many,-,TRBV7-9,TRBJ2-7,TGTGCCAGCAGCGACAGGCACTCCTACGAGCAGTACTTC,CASSDRHSYEQYF
12,many,-,TRBV10-3,TRBJ1-1,TGTGCCATCAGTCCTCCGGACACTGAAGCTTTCTTT,CAISPPDTEAFF
14,many,TRBD1,TRBV29-1,TRBJ2-7,TGCAGCGCTAGCAACAGGGGAACCTCCTACGAGCAGTACTTC,CSASNRGTSYEQYF
17,medium-sized,-,TRBV14,TRBJ2-1,TGTGCCAGCAGCCAACCTTTGGGGTTGCCCTGGCGAAATGAGCAGTTCTTC,CASSQPLGLPWRNEQFF
16,few,-,TRBV3-1,TRBJ2-7,TGTGCCAGCAGCATGCTGGGGGAGCAGAGCTCCTACGAGCAGTACTTC,CASSMLGEQSSYEQYF
14,many,-,TRBV5-4,TRBJ2-3,TGTGCCAGCATGAGGGGGGGGTACACAGATACGCAGTATTTT,CASMRGGYTDTQYF
14,few,TRBD1,TRBV20-1,TRBJ1-1,TGCAGTGCTAGAGACGGACAGGGGGAAACTGAAGCTTTCTTT,CSARDGQGETEAFF
17,many,TRBD2,TRBV4-2,TRBJ2-3,TGTGCCAGCAGCCAAGAGCTAGCGGGGGTCTCCACAGATACGCAGTATTTT,CASSQELAGVSTDTQYF
16,few,TRBD2,TRBV20-1,TRBJ2-7,TGCAGTGCTAGCGCTCCCCGGACTAGCGGGGGGTACGAGCAGTACTTC,CSASAPRTSGGYEQYF
14,many,-,TRBV7-2,TRBJ1-5,TGTGCCAGCAGCTTAAGCGGGGGCAATCAGCCCCAGCATTTT,CASSLSGGNQPQHF
17,-,TRBD2,TRBV29-1,TRBJ2-1,TGCAGCGTTGAAGATAGGAACCCAAGCGGGGGTTACAATGAGCAGTTCTTC,CSVEDRNPSGGYNEQFF
15,few,-,TRBV19,TRBJ2-5,TGTGCCAGCAGAAGAATGCATTTGGCCCAAGAGACCCAGTACTTC,CASRRMHLAQETQYF
16,many,-,TRBV18,TRBJ2-6,TGTGCCAGCTCACCATTGTTGGTGTCTGGGGCCAACGTCCTGACTTTC,CASSPLLVSGANVLTF
14,many,TRBD1,TRBV4-1,TRBJ2-7,TGCGCCAGCAGCTACCGGGACAGGGGAACCGAGCAGTACTTC,CASSYRDRGTEQYF
16,medium-sized,-,TRBV4-2,TRBJ1-2,TGTGCCAGCAGCCAAGCCAAATCGGTGTCTAGATATGGCTACACCTTC,CASSQAKSVSRYGYTF